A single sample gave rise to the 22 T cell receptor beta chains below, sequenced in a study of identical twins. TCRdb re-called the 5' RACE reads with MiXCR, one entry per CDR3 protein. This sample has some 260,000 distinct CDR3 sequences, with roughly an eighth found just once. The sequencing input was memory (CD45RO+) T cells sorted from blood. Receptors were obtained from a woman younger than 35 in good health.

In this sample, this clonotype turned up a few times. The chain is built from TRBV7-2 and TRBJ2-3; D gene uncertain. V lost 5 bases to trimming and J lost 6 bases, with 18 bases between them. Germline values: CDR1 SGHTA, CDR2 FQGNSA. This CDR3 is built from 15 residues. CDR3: CASSRLRENADTQYF. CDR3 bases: TGTGCCAGCAGCCGCCTAAGGGAAAATGCGGATACGCAGTATTTT.

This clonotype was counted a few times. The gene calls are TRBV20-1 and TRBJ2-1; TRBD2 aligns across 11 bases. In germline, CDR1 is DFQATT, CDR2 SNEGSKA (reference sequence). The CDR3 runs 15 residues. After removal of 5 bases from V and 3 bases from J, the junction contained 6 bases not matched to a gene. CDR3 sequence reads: CSAQSTSGGYNEQFF. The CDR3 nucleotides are TGCAGTGCTCAGTCAACTAGCGGGGGCTACAATGAGCAGTTCTTC.

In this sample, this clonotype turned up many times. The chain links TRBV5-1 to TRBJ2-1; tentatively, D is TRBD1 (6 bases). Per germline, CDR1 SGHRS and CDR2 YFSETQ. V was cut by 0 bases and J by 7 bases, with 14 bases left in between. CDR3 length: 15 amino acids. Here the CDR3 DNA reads TGCGCCAGCAGCTTGGAGGCAGGGGCCACGAATGAGCAGTTCTTC. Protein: CASSLEAGATNEQFF.

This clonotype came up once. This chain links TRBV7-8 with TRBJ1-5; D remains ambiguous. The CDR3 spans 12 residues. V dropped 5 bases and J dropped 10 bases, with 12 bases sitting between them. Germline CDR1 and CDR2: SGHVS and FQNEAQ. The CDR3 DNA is TGTGCCAGCAGCCGCCTAATGGAACCCCAGCATTTT. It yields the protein CASSRLMEPQHF.

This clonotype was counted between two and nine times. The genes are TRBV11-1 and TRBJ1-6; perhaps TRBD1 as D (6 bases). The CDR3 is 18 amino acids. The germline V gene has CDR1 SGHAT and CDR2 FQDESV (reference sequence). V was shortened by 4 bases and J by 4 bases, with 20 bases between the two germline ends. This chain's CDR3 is CASSSPTGSNRYNSPLHF. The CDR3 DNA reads TGTGCCAGCAGCTCCCCGACAGGTTCTAACCGGTATAATTCACCCCTCCACTTT.

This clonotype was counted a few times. CDR3 DNA: TGTGCCACCAGCAGACAAAGACGGAGTGAAGCTTTCTTT. It is translated as CATSRQRRSEAFF. This chain uses TRBV15 with TRBJ1-1; D remains unclear. Germline V CDR1 and CDR2: LNHNV, YYDKDF (reference sequence). V was cut by 2 bases and J by 7 bases, with 11 bases left in between. There are 13 residues in the CDR3.

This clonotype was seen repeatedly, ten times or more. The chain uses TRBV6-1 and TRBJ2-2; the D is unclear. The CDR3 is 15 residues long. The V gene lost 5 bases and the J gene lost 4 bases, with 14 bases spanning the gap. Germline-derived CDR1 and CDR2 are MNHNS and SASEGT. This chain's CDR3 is CASSPDRRGTGELFF. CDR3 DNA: TGTGCCAGCAGTCCGGACCGCCGCGGCACCGGGGAGCTGTTTTTT.

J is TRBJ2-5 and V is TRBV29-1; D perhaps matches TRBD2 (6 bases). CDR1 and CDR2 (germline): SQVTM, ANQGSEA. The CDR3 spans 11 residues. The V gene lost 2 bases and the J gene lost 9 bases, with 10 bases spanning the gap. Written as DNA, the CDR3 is TGCAGCGTTGAATTTGGAGGGGCCCAGTACTTC. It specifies CSVEFGGAQYF.

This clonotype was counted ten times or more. Here the CDR3 reads CASSDRLYGYTF. CDR3 DNA sequence: TGTGCCAGCAGCGACAGGTTGTATGGCTACACCTTC. The chain couples TRBV12-3 or TRBV12-4 to TRBJ1-2, with a possible D match to TRBD1 (6 bases). Trimming removed 6 bases from V and 5 bases from J, with 10 bases in between. This CDR3 spans 12 amino acids.

The CDR3 reads CATSALRGSGPYNEQFF. CDR3 in DNA: TGTGCCACCAGCGCTCTTCGGGGTAGCGGGCCCTACAATGAGCAGTTCTTC. This chain uses TRBV15 with TRBJ2-1; 7 positions match TRBD2. From germline, CDR1 is LNHNV and CDR2 YYDKDF (reference sequence). The CDR3 length is 17 residues. Unmatched junction bases numbered 12, after V lost 5 bases and J lost 2 bases.

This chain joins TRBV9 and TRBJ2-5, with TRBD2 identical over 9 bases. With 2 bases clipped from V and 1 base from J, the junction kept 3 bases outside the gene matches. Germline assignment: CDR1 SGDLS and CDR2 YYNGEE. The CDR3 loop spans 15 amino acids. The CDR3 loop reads CASSVVAGVQETQYF. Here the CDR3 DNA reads TGTGCCAGCAGCGTTGTAGCGGGGGTCCAAGAGACCCAGTACTTC.

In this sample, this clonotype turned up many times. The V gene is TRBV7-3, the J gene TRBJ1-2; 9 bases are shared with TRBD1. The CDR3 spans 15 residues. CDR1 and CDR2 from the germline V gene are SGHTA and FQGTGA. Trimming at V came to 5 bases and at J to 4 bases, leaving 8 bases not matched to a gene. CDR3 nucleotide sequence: TGTGCCAGCAGCCCCGGGACAGGGATACCCTATGGCTACACCTTC. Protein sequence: CASSPGTGIPYGYTF.

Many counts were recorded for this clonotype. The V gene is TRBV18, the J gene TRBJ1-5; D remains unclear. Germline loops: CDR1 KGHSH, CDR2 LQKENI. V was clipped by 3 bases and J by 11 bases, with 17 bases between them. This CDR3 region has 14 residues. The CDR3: CASSPNSRYNAQHF. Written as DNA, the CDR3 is TGTGCCAGCTCACCTAATAGCCGATATAATGCCCAGCATTTT.

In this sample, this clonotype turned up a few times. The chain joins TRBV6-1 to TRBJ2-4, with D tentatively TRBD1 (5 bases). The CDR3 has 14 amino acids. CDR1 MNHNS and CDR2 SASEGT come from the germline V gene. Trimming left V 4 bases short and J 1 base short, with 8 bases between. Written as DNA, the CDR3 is TGTGCCAGCAGTGTGGACATTGCCAAAAACATTCAGTACTTC. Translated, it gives CASSVDIAKNIQYF.

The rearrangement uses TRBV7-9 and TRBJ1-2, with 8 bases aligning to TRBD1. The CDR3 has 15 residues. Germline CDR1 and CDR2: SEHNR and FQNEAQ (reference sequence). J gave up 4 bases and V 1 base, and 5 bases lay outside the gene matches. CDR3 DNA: TGTGCCAGCAGCTTAGGCGCAGGGGGCATCTATGGCTACACCTTC. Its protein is CASSLGAGGIYGYTF.

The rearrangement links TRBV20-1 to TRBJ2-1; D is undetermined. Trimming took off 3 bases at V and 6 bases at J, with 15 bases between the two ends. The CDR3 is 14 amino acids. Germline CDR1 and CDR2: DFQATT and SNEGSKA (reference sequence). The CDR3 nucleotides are TGCAGTGCTAGGGCTTCGGGTCCGATCAATGAGCAGTTCTTC. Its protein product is CSARASGPINEQFF.

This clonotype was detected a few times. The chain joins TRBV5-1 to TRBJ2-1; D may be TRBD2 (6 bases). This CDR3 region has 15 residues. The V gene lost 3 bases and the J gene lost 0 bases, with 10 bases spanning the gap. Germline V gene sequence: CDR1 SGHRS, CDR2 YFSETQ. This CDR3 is CASSSAGSSYNEQFF. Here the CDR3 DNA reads TGCGCCAGCAGCTCCGCGGGGAGCTCCTACAATGAGCAGTTCTTC.

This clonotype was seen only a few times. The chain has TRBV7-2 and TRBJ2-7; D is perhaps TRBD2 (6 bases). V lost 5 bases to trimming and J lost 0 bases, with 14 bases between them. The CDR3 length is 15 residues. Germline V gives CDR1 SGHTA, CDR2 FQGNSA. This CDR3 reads CASSVGTVTSYEQYF. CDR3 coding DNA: TGTGCCAGCAGCGTAGGGACTGTCACCTCCTACGAGCAGTACTTC.

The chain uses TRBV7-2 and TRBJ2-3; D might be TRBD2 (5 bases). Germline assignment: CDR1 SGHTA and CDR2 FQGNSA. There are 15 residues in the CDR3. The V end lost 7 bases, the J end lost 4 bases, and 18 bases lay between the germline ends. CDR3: CASTAEGRYPDTQYF. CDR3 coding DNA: TGTGCCAGCACCGCCGAGGGCCGGTATCCAGATACGCAGTATTTT.

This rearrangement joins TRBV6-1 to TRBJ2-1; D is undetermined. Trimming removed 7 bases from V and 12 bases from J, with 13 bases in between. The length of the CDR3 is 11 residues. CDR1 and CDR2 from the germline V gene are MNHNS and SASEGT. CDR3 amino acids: CASMIARGQFF. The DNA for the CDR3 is TGTGCCAGCATGATAGCCCGCGGGCAGTTCTTC.

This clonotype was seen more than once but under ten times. CDR3 protein: CASSLDTGTGELFF. DNA of the CDR3: TGCGCCAGCAGCTTGGACACAGGGACCGGGGAGCTGTTTTTT. The chain joins TRBV5-1 to TRBJ2-2, with TRBD1 as a possible D gene (6 bases). Germline-derived CDR1 and CDR2 are SGHRS and YFSETQ. The ends were cut back, 0 bases at V and 5 bases at J, with 8 bases in the middle. CDR3 length: 14 amino acids.

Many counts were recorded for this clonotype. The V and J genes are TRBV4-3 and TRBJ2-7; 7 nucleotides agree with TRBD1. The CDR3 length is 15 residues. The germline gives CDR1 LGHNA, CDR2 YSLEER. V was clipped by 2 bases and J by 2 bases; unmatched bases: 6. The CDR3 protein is CASSQRGTAAYEQYF. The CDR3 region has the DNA TGCGCCAGCAGCCAAAGAGGGACAGCAGCCTACGAGCAGTACTTC.